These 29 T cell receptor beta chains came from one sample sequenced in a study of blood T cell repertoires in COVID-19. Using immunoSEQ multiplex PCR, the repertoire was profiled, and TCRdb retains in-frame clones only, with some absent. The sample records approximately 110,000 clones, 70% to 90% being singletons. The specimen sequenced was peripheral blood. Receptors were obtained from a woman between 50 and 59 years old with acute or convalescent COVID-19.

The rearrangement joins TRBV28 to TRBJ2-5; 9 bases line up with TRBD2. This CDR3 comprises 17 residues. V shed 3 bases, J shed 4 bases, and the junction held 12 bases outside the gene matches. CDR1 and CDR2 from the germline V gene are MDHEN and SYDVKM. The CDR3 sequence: CASSLGAGGPGGETQYF. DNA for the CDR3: TGTGCCAGCAGTTTGGGGGCGGGAGGGCCCGGAGGAGAGACCCAGTACTTC.

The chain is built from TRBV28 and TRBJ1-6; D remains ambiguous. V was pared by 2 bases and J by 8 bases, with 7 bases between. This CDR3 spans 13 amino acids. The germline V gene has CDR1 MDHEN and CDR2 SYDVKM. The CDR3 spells CASSLRVDSPLHF. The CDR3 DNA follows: TGTGCCAGCAGTTTACGGGTCGATTCACCCCTCCACTTT.

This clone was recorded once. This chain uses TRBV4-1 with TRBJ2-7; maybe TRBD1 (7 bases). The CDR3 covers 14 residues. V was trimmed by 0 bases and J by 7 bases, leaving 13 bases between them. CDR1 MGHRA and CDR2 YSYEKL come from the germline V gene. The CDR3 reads CASSQDEGAGEQYF. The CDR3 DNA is TGCGCCAGCAGCCAAGATGAGGGGGCGGGGGAGCAGTACTTC.

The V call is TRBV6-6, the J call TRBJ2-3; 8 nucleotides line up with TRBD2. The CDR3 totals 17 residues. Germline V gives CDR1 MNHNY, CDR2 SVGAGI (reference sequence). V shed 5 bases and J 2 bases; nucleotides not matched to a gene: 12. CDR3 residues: CASSHRLGGRTTDTQYF. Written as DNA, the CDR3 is TGTGCCAGCAGTCACCGTTTGGGCGGGAGGACCACAGATACGCAGTATTTT.

CDR3 nucleotides: TGCGCCAGCAGCTTGGATACACAGGGGGCAGGTGGCTACGAGCAGTACTTC. As protein: CASSLDTQGAGGYEQYF. This rearrangement joins TRBV5-1 to TRBJ2-7; 9 bases match TRBD1. The CDR3 totals 17 residues. V was clipped by 0 bases and J by 3 bases; unmatched bases: 10. Germline loops: CDR1 SGHRS, CDR2 YFSETQ.

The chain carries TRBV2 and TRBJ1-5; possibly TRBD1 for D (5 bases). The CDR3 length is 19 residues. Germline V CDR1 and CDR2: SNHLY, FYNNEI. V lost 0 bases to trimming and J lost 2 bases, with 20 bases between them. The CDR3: CASSEALPAGRGRNQPQHF. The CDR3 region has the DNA TGTGCCAGCAGTGAAGCGCTTCCGGCAGGGCGCGGCCGCAATCAGCCCCAGCATTTT. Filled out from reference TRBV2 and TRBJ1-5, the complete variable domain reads EPEVTQTPSHQVTQMGQEVILRCVPISNHLYFYWYRQILGQKVEFLVSFYNNEISEKSEIFDDQFSVERPDGSNFTLKIRSTKLEDSAMYFCASSEALPAGRGRNQPQHFGDGTRLSIL.

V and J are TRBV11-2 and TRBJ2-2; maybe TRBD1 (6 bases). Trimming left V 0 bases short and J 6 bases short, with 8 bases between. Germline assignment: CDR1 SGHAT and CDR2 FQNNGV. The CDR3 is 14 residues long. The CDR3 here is CASSLDPGAGELFF. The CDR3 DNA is TGTGCCAGCAGCTTAGATCCAGGGGCCGGGGAGCTGTTTTTT.

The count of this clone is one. This CDR3 reads CASSYGGREETQYF. CDR3 DNA sequence: TGTGCCAGCAGTTACGGCGGTCGGGAGGAGACCCAGTACTTC. The V call is TRBV6-5, the J call TRBJ2-5; a weak D match, TRBD2 (6 bases). Germline V CDR1 and CDR2: MNHEY, SVGAGI. V was shortened by 2 bases and J by 5 bases, with 12 bases between the two germline ends. The CDR3 runs to 14 residues.

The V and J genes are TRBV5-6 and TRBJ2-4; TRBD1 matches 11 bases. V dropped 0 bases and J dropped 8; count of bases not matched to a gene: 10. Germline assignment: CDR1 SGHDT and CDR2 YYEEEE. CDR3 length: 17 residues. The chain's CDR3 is CASSLGRETGQGDIQYF. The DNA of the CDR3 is TGTGCCAGCAGCTTGGGCCGAGAAACGGGACAGGGGGACATTCAGTACTTC.

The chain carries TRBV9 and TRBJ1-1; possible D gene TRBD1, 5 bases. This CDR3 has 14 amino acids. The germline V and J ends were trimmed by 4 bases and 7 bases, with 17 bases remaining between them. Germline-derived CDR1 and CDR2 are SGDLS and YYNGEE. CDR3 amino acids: CASSPVGRALEAFF. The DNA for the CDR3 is TGTGCCAGCAGCCCGGTGGGCAGGGCCCTTGAAGCTTTCTTT.

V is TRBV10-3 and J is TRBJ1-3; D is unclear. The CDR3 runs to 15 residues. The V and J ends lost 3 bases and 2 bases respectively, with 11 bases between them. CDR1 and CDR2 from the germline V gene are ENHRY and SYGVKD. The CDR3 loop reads CAISDRGSPGNTIYF. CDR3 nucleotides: TGTGCCATCAGTGACAGAGGGTCCCCTGGAAACACCATATATTTT.

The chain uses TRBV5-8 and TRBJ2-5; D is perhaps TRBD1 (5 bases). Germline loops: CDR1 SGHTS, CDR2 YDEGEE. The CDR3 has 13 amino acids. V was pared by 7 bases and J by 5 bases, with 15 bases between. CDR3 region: CASLFRGVETQYF. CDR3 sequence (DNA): TGTGCCAGCCTTTTTAGGGGTGTGGAGACCCAGTACTTC.

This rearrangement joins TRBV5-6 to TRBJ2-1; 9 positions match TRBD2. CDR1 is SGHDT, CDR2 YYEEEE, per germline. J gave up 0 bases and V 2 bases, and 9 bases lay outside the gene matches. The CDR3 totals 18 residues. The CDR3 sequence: CASSLLASGISSYNEQFF. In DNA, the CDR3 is TGTGCCAGCAGCTTATTGGCTAGCGGGATTAGCTCCTACAATGAGCAGTTCTTC.

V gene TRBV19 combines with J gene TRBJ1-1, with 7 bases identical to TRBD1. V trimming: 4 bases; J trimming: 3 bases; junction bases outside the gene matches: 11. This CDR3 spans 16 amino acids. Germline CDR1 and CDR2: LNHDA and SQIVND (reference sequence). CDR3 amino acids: CASSRDRVLSDTEAFF. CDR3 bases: TGTGCCAGTAGTAGAGACAGGGTTTTGTCGGACACTGAAGCTTTCTTT.

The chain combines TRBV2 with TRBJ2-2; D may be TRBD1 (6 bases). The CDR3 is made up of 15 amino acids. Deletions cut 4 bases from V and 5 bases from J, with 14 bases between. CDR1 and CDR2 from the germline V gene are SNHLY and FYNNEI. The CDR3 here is CASSGTDRVTGELFF. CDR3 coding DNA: TGTGCCAGCAGTGGGACAGACCGAGTTACCGGGGAGCTGTTTTTT.

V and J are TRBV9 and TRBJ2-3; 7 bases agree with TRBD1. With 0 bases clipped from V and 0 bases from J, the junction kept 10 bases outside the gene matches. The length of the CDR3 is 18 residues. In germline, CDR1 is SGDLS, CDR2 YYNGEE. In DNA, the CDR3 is TGTGCCAGCAGCGTAGCCTCGCCGACAGGGCTTAGCACAGATACGCAGTATTTT. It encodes CASSVASPTGLSTDTQYF. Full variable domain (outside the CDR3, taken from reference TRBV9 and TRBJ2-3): DSGVTQTPKHLITATGQRVTLRCSPRSGDLSVYWYQQSLDQGLQFLIQYYNGEERAKGNILERFSAQQFPDLHSELNLSSLELGDSALYFCASSVASPTGLSTDTQYFGPGTRLTVL.

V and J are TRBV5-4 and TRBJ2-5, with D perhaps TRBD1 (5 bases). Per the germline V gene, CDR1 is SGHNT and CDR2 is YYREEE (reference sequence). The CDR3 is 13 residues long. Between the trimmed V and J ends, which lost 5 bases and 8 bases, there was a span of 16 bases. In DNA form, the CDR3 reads TGTGCCAGCAGTCACGAGGCGCAGGGAACCCAGTACTTC. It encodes CASSHEAQGTQYF.

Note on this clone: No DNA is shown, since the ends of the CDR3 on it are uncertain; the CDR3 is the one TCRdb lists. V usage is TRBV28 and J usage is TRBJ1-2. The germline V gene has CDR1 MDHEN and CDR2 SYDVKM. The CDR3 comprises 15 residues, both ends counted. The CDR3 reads CASSFFGELMYGYTF.

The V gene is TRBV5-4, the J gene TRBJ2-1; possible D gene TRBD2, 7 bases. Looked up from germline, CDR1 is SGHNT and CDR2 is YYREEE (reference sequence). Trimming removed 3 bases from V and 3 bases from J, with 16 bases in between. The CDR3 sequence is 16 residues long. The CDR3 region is CASSWGRGSDYNEQFF. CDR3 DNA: TGTGCCAGCAGCTGGGGGAGGGGGTCGGACTACAATGAGCAGTTCTTC.

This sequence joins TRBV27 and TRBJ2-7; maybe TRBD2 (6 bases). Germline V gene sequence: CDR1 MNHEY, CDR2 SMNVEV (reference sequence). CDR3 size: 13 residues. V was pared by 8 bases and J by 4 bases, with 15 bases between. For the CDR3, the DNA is TGTGCCAGCCGGCGGGCGGGGAGATACGAGCAGTACTTC. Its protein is CASRRAGRYEQYF.

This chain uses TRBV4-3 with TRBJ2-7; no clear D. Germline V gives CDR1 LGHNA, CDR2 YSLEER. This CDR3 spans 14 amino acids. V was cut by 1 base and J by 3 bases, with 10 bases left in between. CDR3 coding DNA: TGCGCCAGCAGCCAAGGGCCCCGTAACTACGAGCAGTACTTC. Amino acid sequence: CASSQGPRNYEQYF.

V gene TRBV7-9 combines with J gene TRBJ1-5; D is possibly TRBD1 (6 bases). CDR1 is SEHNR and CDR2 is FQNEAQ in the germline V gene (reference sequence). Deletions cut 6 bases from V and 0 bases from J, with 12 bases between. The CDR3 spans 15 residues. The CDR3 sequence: CASSQGIYSNQPQHF. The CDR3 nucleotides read TGTGCCAGCAGTCAGGGGATATATAGCAATCAGCCCCAGCATTTT.

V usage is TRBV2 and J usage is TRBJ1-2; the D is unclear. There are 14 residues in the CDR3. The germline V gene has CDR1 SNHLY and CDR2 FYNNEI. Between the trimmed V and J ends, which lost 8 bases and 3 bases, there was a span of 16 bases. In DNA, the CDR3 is TGTGCCAGCTTCGGAGCCCCCGAAGACTATGGCTACACCTTC. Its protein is CASFGAPEDYGYTF.

This CDR3 reads CASSGQNNYGYTF. DNA of the CDR3: TGTGCCAGTAGCGGACAGAATAACTATGGCTACACCTTC. This chain joins TRBV19 and TRBJ1-2; D might be TRBD1 (6 bases). V was cut by 6 bases and J by 1 base, with 9 bases left in between. Germline assignment: CDR1 LNHDA and CDR2 SQIVND (reference sequence). The CDR3 consists of 13 residues. The full variable domain, its missing parts supplied by reference TRBV19 and TRBJ1-2, is DGGITQSPKYLFRKEGQNVTLSCEQNLNHDAMYWYRQDPGQGLRLIYYSQIVNDFQKGDIAEGYSVSREKKESFPLTVTSAQKNPTAFYLCASSGQNNYGYTFGSGTRLTVV.

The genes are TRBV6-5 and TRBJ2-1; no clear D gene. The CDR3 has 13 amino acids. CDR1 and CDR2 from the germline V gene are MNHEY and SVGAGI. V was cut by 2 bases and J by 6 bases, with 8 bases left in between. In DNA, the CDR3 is TGTGCCAGCAGTTACCCCCCCAGCAATGAGCAGTTCTTC. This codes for CASSYPPSNEQFF.

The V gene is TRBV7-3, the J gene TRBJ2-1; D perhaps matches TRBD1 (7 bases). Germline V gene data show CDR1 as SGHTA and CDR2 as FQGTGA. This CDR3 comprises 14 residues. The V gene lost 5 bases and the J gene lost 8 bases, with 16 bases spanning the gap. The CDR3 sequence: CASSPGGRGHEQFF. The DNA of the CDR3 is TGTGCCAGCAGCCCCGGGGGTAGGGGGCATGAGCAGTTCTTC.

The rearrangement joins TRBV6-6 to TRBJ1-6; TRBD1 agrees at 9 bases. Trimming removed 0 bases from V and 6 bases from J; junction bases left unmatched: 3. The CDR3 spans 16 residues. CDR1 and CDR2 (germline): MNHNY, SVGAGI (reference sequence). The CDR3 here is CASSYSRGQGNSPLHF. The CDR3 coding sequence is TGTGCCAGCAGTTACTCGAGGGGACAGGGTAATTCACCCCTCCACTTT.

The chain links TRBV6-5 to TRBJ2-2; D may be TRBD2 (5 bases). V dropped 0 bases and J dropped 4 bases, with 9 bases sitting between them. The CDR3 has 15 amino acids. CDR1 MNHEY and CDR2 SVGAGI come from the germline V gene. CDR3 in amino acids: CASSYSSVVTGELFF. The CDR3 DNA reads TGTGCCAGCAGTTACTCTAGCGTCGTCACCGGGGAGCTGTTTTTT.

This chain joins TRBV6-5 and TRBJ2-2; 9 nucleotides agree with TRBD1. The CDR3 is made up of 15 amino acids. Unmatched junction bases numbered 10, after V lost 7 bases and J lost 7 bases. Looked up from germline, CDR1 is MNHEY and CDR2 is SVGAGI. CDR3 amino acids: CASTDTGGAGGELFF. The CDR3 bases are TGTGCCAGCACCGACACAGGGGGCGCGGGCGGGGAGCTGTTTTTT.